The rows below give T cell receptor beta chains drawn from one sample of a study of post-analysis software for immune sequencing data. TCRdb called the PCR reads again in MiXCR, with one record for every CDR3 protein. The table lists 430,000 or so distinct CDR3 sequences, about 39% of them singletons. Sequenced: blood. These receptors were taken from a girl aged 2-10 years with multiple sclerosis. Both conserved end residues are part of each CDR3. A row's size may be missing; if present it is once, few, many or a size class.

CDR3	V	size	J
CASSLGTSESNEQFF	TRBV7-8	.	TRBJ2-1
CASSASGGANTGELFF	TRBV7-3	few	TRBJ2-2
CSARDIQGQEETQYF	TRBV20-1	few	TRBJ2-5
CASSLAGQPNTEAFF	TRBV12-3/TRBV12-4	.	TRBJ1-1
CASSKGGSYDTQYF	TRBV5-6	.	TRBJ2-3
CASSMGSVYNEQFF	TRBV28	.	TRBJ2-1
CSVVSGANVLTF	TRBV29-1	many	TRBJ2-6
CASSFLSGNTEAFF	TRBV7-8	few	TRBJ1-1
CASSQEAQLAGVEQFF	TRBV3-1	many	TRBJ2-1
CASSRGVGNQPQHF	TRBV3-1	.	TRBJ1-5
CASSIAGTSGAPEFF	TRBV7-6	.	TRBJ2-1
CASSPGQLGKNEQYF	TRBV5-1	.	TRBJ2-5
CASSLGAGFYEQYF	TRBV7-2	.	TRBJ2-7
CASSFPTSYNEQFF	TRBV7-2	few	TRBJ2-1
CAWKSYNEQFF	TRBV30	few	TRBJ2-1
CSVQPGEEDEQFF	TRBV29-1	many	TRBJ2-1
CSVERLAIVPYNEQFF	TRBV29-1	few	TRBJ2-1
CSARDLHSGANVLTF	TRBV20-1	.	TRBJ2-6
CASSLGTHINYNEQFF	TRBV5-1	.	TRBJ2-1
CASSYSGTAQPQHF	TRBV6-2/TRBV6-3	.	TRBJ1-5
CSAIASGRGGYTF	TRBV20-1	.	TRBJ1-2
CASSPTTDAPGTQYF	TRBV7-3	.	TRBJ2-3
CASSLVGGGIDTQYF	TRBV11-2	few	TRBJ2-3
CASSTPSAWANEQYF	TRBV28	few	TRBJ2-7
CASSLASQQETRYF	TRBV5-6	.	TRBJ2-5
CASAWDRGRTNEKLFF	TRBV12-3/TRBV12-4	.	TRBJ1-4
CASTSNVQAYEQYF	TRBV6-5	.	TRBJ2-7
CSVEEATYEQYF	TRBV29-1	.	TRBJ2-7
CASRTGGGSYNEQYF	TRBV2	.	TRBJ2-7
CASSPYRGYEQYF	TRBV7-3	.	TRBJ2-7
CSANGQQETQYF	TRBV20-1	.	TRBJ2-5